This T cell receptor (beta chain) came from a study of shared clonotypes between healthy human individuals. Overall study: CD4 naive and CD4 memory each took three plates per donor, while CD8 naive took two and CD8 memory one.

Terminally differentiated effector memory CD45RA+ cells were excluded by CCR7 positive selection of CD45RO-negative cells. The CDR3 is 14 residues long. CDR1 is MDHEN and CDR2 is SYDVKM in the germline V gene. The V end lost 2 bases, the J end lost 7 bases, and 12 bases lay between the germline ends. DNA at around 210 ng, tens of thousands of T cell genomes, went into sorted-subset replicate PCRs. The assay was immunoSEQ multiplex PCR, and TCRdb's table has in-frame clones only and misses some. The sample has around 1.9 million clones, roughly 91% seen once; the top ten hold 1.5% to 2%. Study results and caveats: Depth was large, yet rarefaction showed that sorted-subset sequencing was incomplete.

With respect to this clone: As yet, its antigen is unknown.

This TCR derives from a man between 18 and 29 years old in good health. Some clones in this sample may be carry-over from other donors' samples. V is TRBV28 and J is TRBJ1-5; D gene uncertain. The sequenced sample was naive CD8+ T cells from PBMCs. For the CDR3, the DNA is TGTGCCAGCAGTTTAGGTCACCCGGGCCAGCCCCAGCATTTT. Protein product: CASSLGHPGQPQHF.